Listed below are T cell receptor beta chains from one sample, sequenced in a study of T cell responses to AZD1222 COVID-19 vaccine. Assay used: immunoSEQ multiplex PCR; TCRdb lists only in-frame clones, some missing. The sample holds some 53,000 clones, around 90% seen once. Source: peripheral blood, taken 28 days after the second AZD1222 dose. These receptors all stem from an adult who received the AZD1222 COVID-19 vaccine. Both conserved end residues are part of each CDR3. The D gene is left open where the match is weak. A clone size is listed for some rows: how often the clone was seen (once, few, many), or a class if it is expanded.

length	D	size	J	V	DNA	CDR3
16	TRBD2	NA	TRBJ2-2	TRBV27	TGTGCCAGCAGTCCGAAGCGGGGCGCGAACACCGGGGAGCTGTTTTTT	CASSPKRGANTGELFF
16	TRBD1	NA	TRBJ1-6	TRBV7-2	TGTGCCAGCAGCTTACGGGGGGGACAGGGAAATTCACCCCTCCACTTT	CASSLRGGQGNSPLHF
16	TRBD1	NA	TRBJ2-6	TRBV7-9	TGTGCCAGCAGCCCACAGGGGGCGGGCGGGGCCAACGTCCTGACTTTC	CASSPQGAGGANVLTF
14	NA	few	TRBJ2-7	TRBV19	TGTGCCAGTAGTATCATGGTTCCTTCCTACGAGCAGTACTTC	CASSIMVPSYEQYF
18	TRBD2	NA	TRBJ2-5	TRBV5-1	TGCGCCAGCAGCCCGGGGGTCGTAGCGGGAGGAGACCAAGAGACCCAGTACTTC	CASSPGVVAGGDQETQYF
15	NA	NA	TRBJ2-1	TRBV5-1	TGCGCCAGCAGCTTGGCCCCGGAGGTTCGGGATGAGCAGTTCTTC	CASSLAPEVRDEQFF
16	TRBD2	NA	TRBJ2-3	TRBV7-3	TGTGCCAGCAGCTTAAAGGCGGGGGGGCCGGAAGATACGCAGTATTTT	CASSLKAGGPEDTQYF
18	TRBD1	once	TRBJ2-3	TRBV19	TGTGCCAGTAGCCTTCTAGGGGGCAGGGGACGTGGCACAGATACGCAGTATTTT	CASSLLGGRGRGTDTQYF
18	TRBD2	NA	TRBJ2-1	TRBV5-1	TGCGCCAGCAGCTTGGGACTAGCGGGAGGACGGACCTACAATGAGCAGTTCTTC	CASSLGLAGGRTYNEQFF
12	NA	NA	TRBJ1-2	TRBV27	TGTGCCAGCAGTTTACTGACATATGGCTACACCTTC	CASSLLTYGYTF
16	NA	NA	TRBJ2-2	TRBV29-1	TGCAGCGTTGAAAGGGGAGTCGGACAGAACACCGGGGAGCTGTTTTTT	CSVERGVGQNTGELFF
13	NA	NA	TRBJ1-5	TRBV20-1	TGCAGTGCTAGTGGGGTAGGCAATCAGCCCCAGCATTTT	CSASGVGNQPQHF
12	NA	NA	TRBJ2-7	TRBV30	TGTGCCTCGGAGGCAGGGGCCCACGAGCAGTACTTC	CASEAGAHEQYF
14	TRBD2	NA	TRBJ2-5	TRBV28	TGTGCCAGCAGTCCCGGGGGGTTACAAGAGACCCAGTACTTC	CASSPGGLQETQYF
15	TRBD2	NA	TRBJ2-7	TRBV28	TGTGCCAGCAGTTTATCTAGCGGGTGGGACTACGAGCAGTACTTC	CASSLSSGWDYEQYF